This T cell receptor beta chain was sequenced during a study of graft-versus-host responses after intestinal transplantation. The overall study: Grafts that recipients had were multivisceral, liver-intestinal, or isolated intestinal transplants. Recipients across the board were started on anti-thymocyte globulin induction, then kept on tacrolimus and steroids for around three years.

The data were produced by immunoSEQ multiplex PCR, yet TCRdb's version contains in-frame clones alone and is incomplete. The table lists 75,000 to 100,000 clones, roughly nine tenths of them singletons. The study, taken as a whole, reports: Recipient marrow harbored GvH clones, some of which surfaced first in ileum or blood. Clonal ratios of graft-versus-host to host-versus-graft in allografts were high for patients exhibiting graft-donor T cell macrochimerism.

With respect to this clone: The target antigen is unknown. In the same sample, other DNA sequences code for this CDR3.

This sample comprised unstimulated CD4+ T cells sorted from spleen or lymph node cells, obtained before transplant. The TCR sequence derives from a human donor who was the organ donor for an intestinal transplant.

CDR3: CASSGGLAETQYF. DNA for the CDR3: TGTGCCAGCAGCGGGGGACTGGCAGAGACCCAGTACTTC. The chain links TRBV9 to TRBJ2-5; D is perhaps TRBD2 (6 bases). This CDR3 has 13 residues. Looked up from germline, CDR1 is SGDLS and CDR2 is YYNGEE. V was clipped by 3 bases and J by 4 bases, with 10 bases between them.